This is a list of T cell receptor beta chains from one sample in a study of cytomegalovirus exposure and HLA in healthy donors. Using immunoSEQ multiplex PCR, the repertoire was profiled, and TCRdb retains in-frame clones only, with some absent. The sample contains 75,000 to 95,000 clones, 60% to 70% of which appear only once. Specimen: PBMCs. These receptors originate from a woman between 25 and 40 years old in good health and CMV-seronegative. Each CDR3 is given with its conserved first and last residue. D genes are given only for firm matches. Only part of the rows carry a size: once, few, many, or a class if the clone is expanded.

abundance | d_gene | j_gene | v_gene | CDR3nt | CDR3aa
few | . | TRBJ2-2 | TRBV12-5 | TGTGCTAGTGGGACCGACTTAACCGGGGAGCTGTTTTTT | CASGTDLTGELFF
. | . | TRBJ2-1 | TRBV5-4 | TGTGCCAGCAGCACCAGGAGGGGGGGCCAAGATGAGCAGTTCTTC | CASSTRRGGQDEQFF
. | . | TRBJ1-5 | TRBV4-1 | TGCGCCAGCAGCCAAGGAGTAGGCGGGCCCCCCCAGCATTTT | CASSQGVGGPPQHF
few | . | TRBJ1-1 | TRBV6-1 | TGTGCCAGCAGTGAAGCGGGGGCAGGTGGAGACACTGAAGCTTTCTTT | CASSEAGAGGDTEAFF
. | TRBD2 | TRBJ2-5 | TRBV7-8 | TGTGCCAGCAGCTCCCCACTAGCGGGGCGACAAGAGACCCAGTACTTC | CASSSPLAGRQETQYF
. | . | TRBJ2-7 | TRBV7-2 | TGTGCCAGCAGCTCGACAGGAATTTACGAGCAGTACTTC | CASSSTGIYEQYF
. | TRBD2 | TRBJ2-3 | TRBV5-1 | TGCGCCAGCAGCCCACGACTAGCGGGGGACACAGATACGCAGTATTTT | CASSPRLAGDTDTQYF
. | . | TRBJ1-5 | TRBV25-1 | TGTGCCAGCAGTGAAACATCCAATCAGCCCCAGCATTTT | CASSETSNQPQHF
. | TRBD2 | TRBJ2-1 | TRBV28 | TGTGCCAGCAGTTTAGCGGGACTAGGGTATAATGAGCAGTTCTTC | CASSLAGLGYNEQFF
. | TRBD1 | TRBJ2-7 | TRBV10-3 | TGTGCCGCCATAGGACAGGGCTACGAGCAGTACTTC | CAAIGQGYEQYF
. | TRBD1 | TRBJ1-2 | TRBV5-1 | TGCGCCAGCAGCTTGAGGGGGCGCGACTATGGCTACACCTTC | CASSLRGRDYGYTF
. | . | TRBJ1-1 | TRBV7-2 | TGTGCCAGCAGCTTACTACAGGGCCGACTCATGAACACTGAAGCTTTCTTT | CASSLLQGRLMNTEAFF
. | . | TRBJ2-7 | TRBV29-1 | TGCAGCGTCGTCGATGGACAGTTTCCTAACGAGCAGTACTTC | CSVVDGQFPNEQYF
. | TRBD1 | TRBJ2-7 | TRBV13 | TGTGCCAGCAGCTTCGACAGGGATTGGAAGCAGTACTTC | CASSFDRDWKQYF
. | TRBD1 | TRBJ1-5 | TRBV5-8 | TGTGCCAGCAGCTTAGGAGGGCCCGACAGGGGTAGCAATCAGCCCCAGCATTTT | CASSLGGPDRGSNQPQHF
. | . | TRBJ1-6 | TRBV2 | TGTGCCAGCAGTGAGGGAGGGATTGGATCACCCCTCCACTTT | CASSEGGIGSPLHF
. | TRBD1 | TRBJ1-3 | TRBV4-2 | TGTGCCAGCAGCCCCACCCACAGGGGGGGGAACACCATATATTTT | CASSPTHRGGNTIYF
. | TRBD1 | TRBJ1-2 | TRBV7-9 | TGTGCCAGCAGCTTAGGTCCCGCAGGGGGTGTCTATGGCTACACCTTC | CASSLGPAGGVYGYTF
. | TRBD1 | TRBJ1-5 | TRBV19 | TGTGCCAGTAGTGACAGGGGTCCCGGGAGAAATCAGCCCCAGCATTTT | CASSDRGPGRNQPQHF
. | . | TRBJ2-7 | TRBV28 | TGTGCCAGCAGACCAGGGGTTTTGATTTACGAGCAGTACTTC | CASRPGVLIYEQYF
few | TRBD1 | TRBJ1-4 | TRBV25-1 | TGTGCCAGCAGTGTAGAAGACAGGGGAACCACTAATGAAAAACTGTTTTTT | CASSVEDRGTTNEKLFF
. | TRBD2 | TRBJ2-7 | TRBV5-4 | TGTGCCAGCAGCTTCCGGGCTAGCGGGGGGGCCTACGAGCAGTACTTC | CASSFRASGGAYEQYF
. | . | TRBJ2-2 | TRBV7-2 | TGTGCCAGCAGCTTACTAGCATGGGGCACCGGGGAGCTGTTTTTT | CASSLLAWGTGELFF
. | . | TRBJ1-1 | TRBV7-3 | TGTGCCAGCAGCTTGACGGACAGCTCTGAAGCTTTCTTT | CASSLTDSSEAFF
few | . | TRBJ2-3 | TRBV18 | TGTGCCAGCTCACACCGGGACACCTACACAGATACGCAGTATTTT | CASSHRDTYTDTQYF
. | . | TRBJ1-2 | TRBV9 | TGTGCCAGCAGCGACCCACAGGGATCCTATGGCTACACCTTC | CASSDPQGSYGYTF
. | . | TRBJ1-2 | TRBV5-1 | TGCGCCAGCATCCCGGAGGCGGGCCCTGGCTATGGCTACACCTTC | CASIPEAGPGYGYTF
few | TRBD1 | TRBJ2-1 | TRBV6-5 | TGTGCCAGCAGTATACCGGGACAGACCTACAATGAGCAGTTCTTC | CASSIPGQTYNEQFF
once | . | TRBJ2-7 | TRBV15 | TGTGCCACCAGCAGAGATTCCCGGGAGCAGTACTTC | CATSRDSREQYF
. | TRBD1 | TRBJ1-4 | TRBV4-3 | TGCGCCAGCAGCCAGAATCCCGGGACAGGGGGTGAAAAACTGTTTTTT | CASSQNPGTGGEKLFF
. | TRBD1 | TRBJ1-5 | TRBV7-2 | TGTGCCAGCAGCTTCACCGGGACAGGGAGTTCTCAGCCCCAGCATTTT | CASSFTGTGSSQPQHF
. | TRBD1 | TRBJ2-5 | TRBV14 | TGTGCCAGCAGCCCCCGACAGGGAGAGACCCAGTACTTC | CASSPRQGETQYF
. | . | TRBJ1-2 | TRBV2 | TGTGCCAGCAACCCGAGACCGGCTAGCTATGGCTACACCTTC | CASNPRPASYGYTF
few | . | TRBJ2-2 | TRBV4-2 | TGTGCCAGCAGCCAAGAGAGACTCCCGAACACCGGGGAGCTGTTTTTT | CASSQERLPNTGELFF
. | . | TRBJ1-5 | TRBV7-2 | TGTGCCAGCACCCACCGCCCGGGGGGCAATCAGCCCCAGCATTTT | CASTHRPGGNQPQHF
. | . | TRBJ2-3 | TRBV2 | TGTGCCAGCACGAGGGAACGAGATACGCAGTATTTT | CASTRERDTQYF
. | TRBD2 | TRBJ2-5 | TRBV14 | TGTGCCAGCACCCCCAAGGGACTACTTCAGACCCAGTACTTC | CASTPKGLLQTQYF
. | . | TRBJ2-1 | TRBV11-2 | TGTGCCAGCAGCTTTAGCGGAGGTAGCTACAATGAGCAGTTCTTC | CASSFSGGSYNEQFF
. | TRBD2 | TRBJ2-7 | TRBV30 | TGTGCCTGGAGTCGGGGGGTTCAGTACGAGCAGTACTTC | CAWSRGVQYEQYF
. | . | TRBJ2-3 | TRBV7-2 | TGTGGATCGGGCGGGGGCACAGATACGCAGTATTTT | CGSGGGTDTQYF
once | . | TRBJ1-2 | TRBV7-3 | TGTGCCAGCAGCCCCTCTGGCGGGGGTTCTGGCTACACCTTC | CASSPSGGGSGYTF
. | . | TRBJ1-2 | TRBV27 | TGTGCCAGCAGTTTACATCAGACAGGTTATGGCTACACCTTC | CASSLHQTGYGYTF
. | TRBD1 | TRBJ1-2 | TRBV7-9 | TGTGCCAGCAGCTTAGGGACAGGGGACTTGTATGGCTACACCTTC | CASSLGTGDLYGYTF
. | . | TRBJ1-1 | TRBV20-1 | TGCAGTGCTACCGACAGGAATGGGGCTTTCTTT | CSATDRNGAFF
. | . | TRBJ2-1 | TRBV11-2 | TGTGCCAGCAGCCCGAACCGGGGGCAGTTCTTC | CASSPNRGQFF
few | . | TRBJ2-7 | TRBV13 | TGTGCCAGCAGCAATCGAAGGGCGGGTTCCTACGAGCAGTACTTC | CASSNRRAGSYEQYF
. | . | TRBJ2-5 | TRBV19 | TGTGCCTCCAGAGGAGAGACCCAGTACTTC | CASRGETQYF
once | TRBD2 | TRBJ2-3 | TRBV6-6 | TGTGCCAGCAGCCGACCAGCGGGAGGCTCGACAGATACGCAGTATTTT | CASSRPAGGSTDTQYF
. | TRBD2 | TRBJ2-7 | TRBV5-1 | TGCGCCAGCAGCTATGGACTAGCGGGATACTACGAGCAGTACTTC | CASSYGLAGYYEQYF
. | . | TRBJ2-7 | TRBV7-2 | TGTGCCAGCAGCCCCAGCTCCTACGAGCAGTACTTC | CASSPSSYEQYF
. | TRBD2 | TRBJ2-7 | TRBV7-9 | TGTGCCAGCAGCTTAGGTCTAGCGGGGGCCGACTACGAGCAGTACTTC | CASSLGLAGADYEQYF
. | . | TRBJ2-2 | TRBV29-1 | TGCAGCGTTGGACAGGACATGAACACCGGGGAGCTGTTTTTT | CSVGQDMNTGELFF